The present TCR beta chain was sequenced within a study of OX40 agonist ivuxolimab in advanced cancers. The CDR3 totals 17 residues. Clones were sequenced by immunoSEQ multiplex PCR, and TCRdb holds only the in-frame ones, with some missing. The sample has approximately 80,000 clones, over 75% seen once. The clonotype comes from an adult with an advanced solid tumor such as melanoma, head and neck, liver or kidney cancer. The material was CD4+ or CD8+ T cells sorted from blood, obtained in a trial of the OX40 agonist ivuxolimab. The chain carries TRBV21-1 and TRBJ1-5. TRBV21-1 is a recognized pseudogene. The CDR3 spells CASSYRMEGRLNQPQHF. CDR3 nucleotide sequence: TGTGCCAGCAGCTACCGTATGGAGGGGAGATTGAATCAGCCCCAGCATTTT.